One and the same sample provided the 20 T cell receptor beta chains below, sequenced in a study of CD8 T cells in ankylosing spondylitis. Using its own MiXCR run on the 5' RACE reads, TCRdb lists one record per CDR3 protein. Of 250,000 to 400,000 distinct CDR3 sequences listed, 11% are singletons. The sequenced sample was blood, either unsorted or a sorted T cell fraction (not recorded which). The receptors shown here come from a female donor with ankylosing spondylitis or in good health (not recorded which).

The table lists this clonotype with a few counts. The CDR3 sequence is CASSLPGPRGADTQYF. In DNA form, the CDR3 reads TGTGCCAGCAGTCTGCCGGGCCCCAGAGGAGCAGATACGCAGTATTTT. The chain joins TRBV28 to TRBJ2-3; D call uncertain. V was trimmed by 5 bases and J by 4 bases, leaving 19 bases between them. The CDR3 spans 16 residues. Germline CDR1 is MDHEN and CDR2 is SYDVKM.

The rearrangement uses TRBV30 and TRBJ2-7; D is ambiguous. V was cut by 3 bases and J by 3 bases, with 21 bases left in between. The CDR3 extends over 16 amino acids. In germline, CDR1 is GTSNPN, CDR2 SVGIG (reference sequence). CDR3 DNA: TGTGCCTGGAGATCGATGAATCTCGGGCGGATCTACGAGCAGTACTTC. As protein: CAWRSMNLGRIYEQYF.

The gene calls are TRBV12-3 or TRBV12-4 and TRBJ2-7, with D maybe TRBD2 (6 bases). CDR3 length: 15 residues. The V end was cut by 5 bases, the J end by 2 bases, with 16 bases between. CDR3 nucleotide sequence: TGTGCCAGCAGTGCCGCTGGAGGGATAACCTACGAGCAGTACTTC. Its protein is CASSAAGGITYEQYF.

There are many counts of this clonotype. The chain recombines TRBV20-1 with TRBJ2-7; TRBD1 agrees at 7 bases. Germline V gene data show CDR1 as DFQATT and CDR2 as SNEGSKA (reference sequence). The CDR3 loop spans 14 amino acids. V gave up 0 bases and J gave up 2 bases; unmatched junction bases: 4. The CDR3 sequence is CSARDVDRTYEQYF. For the CDR3, the DNA is TGCAGTGCTAGAGATGTGGACAGGACCTACGAGCAGTACTTC.

V and J are TRBV5-1 and TRBJ2-2; 11 positions agree with TRBD1. With V trimmed by 3 bases and J by 3 bases, 4 bases remained unmatched. CDR1 is SGHRS, CDR2 YFSETQ, per germline. CDR3 size: 16 residues. The chain's CDR3 is CASSSPGQGDTGELFF. CDR3 bases: TGCGCCAGCAGCTCGCCGGGACAGGGGGACACCGGGGAGCTGTTTTTT. Together with reference TRBV5-1 and TRBJ2-2, the CDR3 gives the full variable domain: KAGVTQTPRYLIKTRGQQVTLSCSPISGHRSVSWYQQTPGQGLQFLFEYFSETQRNKGNFPGRFSGRQFSNSRSEMNVSTLELGDSALYLCASSSPGQGDTGELFFGEGSRLTVL.

This clonotype was recorded many times. V gene TRBV27 combines with J gene TRBJ2-3, with 12 bases aligning to TRBD2. The CDR3 sequence is 17 residues long. Germline-derived CDR1 and CDR2 are MNHEY and SMNVEV (reference sequence). V lost 3 bases, J lost 0 bases, and 4 bases stayed unmatched. CDR3 DNA: TGTGCCAGCAGTTTTCTCACTAGCGGGGGGAGCACAGATACGCAGTATTTT. Protein sequence: CASSFLTSGGSTDTQYF.

Only a few counts were recorded for this clonotype. V is TRBV3-1 and J is TRBJ1-4, with 7 bases lining up with TRBD1. This CDR3 spans 15 amino acids. J was trimmed by 4 bases and V by 4 bases; bases with no gene match: 6. Germline V lookup: CDR1 LGHDT, CDR2 YNNKEL (reference sequence). The CDR3 DNA follows: TGTGCCAGCAGCCGAACAGGGGTCCTTAATGAAAAACTGTTTTTT. Translated, it gives CASSRTGVLNEKLFF.

A few counts support this clonotype. This chain uses TRBV5-5 with TRBJ2-3, with D possibly TRBD1 on 5 matching bases. Trimming pared 9 bases from V and 5 bases from J, leaving 25 bases between. The germline CDR1 and CDR2 sequences are SGHKS and YYEKEE (reference sequence). The CDR3 extends over 16 amino acids. This CDR3 reads CANKLQGMQRGDTQYF. The CDR3 DNA follows: TGTGCCAACAAGTTGCAGGGTATGCAACGTGGAGATACGCAGTATTTT.

J is TRBJ2-2 and V is TRBV4-2, with D unresolved. The CDR3 loop spans 13 amino acids. V shed 0 bases and J shed 3 bases, with 2 bases lying between them. CDR1 is LGHNA, CDR2 YNFKEQ, per germline. The CDR3 spells CASSQDYTGELFF. Here the CDR3 DNA reads TGTGCCAGCAGCCAAGACTACACCGGGGAGCTGTTTTTT.

This clonotype showed up many times. This chain joins TRBV4-2 and TRBJ2-3; D is perhaps TRBD2 (6 bases). The germline V gene has CDR1 LGHNA and CDR2 YNFKEQ. There are 18 residues in the CDR3. The V and J ends lost 0 bases and 3 bases respectively, with 19 bases between them. DNA of the CDR3: TGTGCCAGCAGCCAAGATAGTAGGCGGGGCACCGGGACAGATACGCAGTATTTT. It encodes CASSQDSRRGTGTDTQYF.

The table lists this clonotype with many counts. This chain uses TRBV20-1 with TRBJ2-7; TRBD2 aligns across 9 bases. Losses at the gene ends were 6 bases for V and 0 bases for J; bases not matched to a gene: 6. CDR1 is DFQATT and CDR2 is SNEGSKA in the germline V gene (reference sequence). The CDR3 spans 14 residues. The CDR3 DNA reads as TGCAGTGCCCCAGCGGGAGGTTCCTCCTACGAGCAGTACTTC. Its translation is CSAPAGGSSYEQYF.

V usage is TRBV20-1 and J usage is TRBJ1-3; TRBD1 matches at 7 bases. The V gene's germline CDR1 is DFQATT and CDR2 SNEGSKA (reference sequence). The CDR3 consists of 15 residues. The J segment lost 0 bases and the V segment lost 4 bases, leaving 6 bases of the junction unmatched. The CDR3 nucleotides are TGCAGTGCTAAGACAGGGATGGACTCTGGAAACACCATATATTTT. Protein: CSAKTGMDSGNTIYF.

This clonotype showed up many times. This chain joins TRBV20-1 and TRBJ1-3, with TRBD1 as a possible D gene (6 bases). Germline CDR1 DFQATT, CDR2 SNEGSKA (reference sequence). This CDR3 has 16 amino acids. V dropped 1 base and J dropped 0 bases, with 13 bases sitting between them. CDR3 nucleotide sequence: TGCAGTGCTAGAGGCCTACAGGGAAGCTCTGGAAACACCATATATTTT. This sequence encodes CSARGLQGSSGNTIYF.

In its sample, this clonotype was seen a few times. The V and J genes are TRBV29-1 and TRBJ1-5; D uncertain. This CDR3 has 13 amino acids. The germline V gene has CDR1 SQVTM and CDR2 ANQGSEA. V was shortened by 3 bases and J by 5 bases, with 11 bases between the two germline ends. The CDR3 DNA reads as TGCAGCGTTGAGGGAGGTCAGGATCAGCCCCAGCATTTT. It yields the protein CSVEGGQDQPQHF.

This clonotype was detected many times. J is TRBJ2-4 and V is TRBV6-1, with D possibly being TRBD2 (6 bases). V lost 7 bases, J lost 3 bases, and 16 bases lay in between. This CDR3 contains 15 residues. The V gene's germline CDR1 is MNHNS and CDR2 SASEGT. The CDR3 region has the DNA TGTGCCAGCACCCGCAGCCCGCGGGGCAAAAACATTCAGTACTTC. Translated: CASTRSPRGKNIQYF.

This chain joins TRBV7-3 and TRBJ2-1; D is perhaps TRBD1 or TRBD2 (5 bases each). CDR1 is SGHTA, CDR2 FQGTGA, per germline. Trimming left V 2 bases short and J 7 bases short, with 15 bases between. The CDR3 is 15 amino acids. The CDR3 DNA sequence: TGTGCCAGCAGCTTACGGGGCCCCTCGGGGAATGAGCAGTTCTTC. Its protein product is CASSLRGPSGNEQFF.

Many counts were recorded for this clonotype. The chain employs TRBV20-1 and TRBJ1-5; TRBD1 is a possible D gene (6 bases). Germline CDR1 and CDR2: DFQATT and SNEGSKA (reference sequence). This CDR3 region has 13 residues. Trimming removed 6 bases at V and 3 bases at J, with 12 bases between. In DNA, the CDR3 is TGCAGTGCGGGGGGCAGGGTCAATCAGCCCCAGCATTTT. Encoded protein: CSAGGRVNQPQHF.

This clonotype was found a few times. V usage is TRBV5-1 and J usage is TRBJ2-5; 8 nucleotides agree with TRBD1. Germline CDR1 reads SGHRS; CDR2 reads YFSETQ. J gave up 7 bases and V 0 bases, and 8 bases lay outside the gene matches. This CDR3 spans 15 amino acids. CDR3 nucleotides: TGCGCCAGCAGCTTGGTTTTCAGGGGGCACGGGACCCAGTACTTC. Translated, it gives CASSLVFRGHGTQYF.

This sequence joins TRBV11-1 and TRBJ2-1; tentatively, D is TRBD1 (5 bases). The CDR3 runs 15 residues. From germline, CDR1 is SGHAT and CDR2 FQDESV (reference sequence). Trimming pared 1 base from V and 5 bases from J, leaving 12 bases between. CDR3: CASSLDRGQHNEQFF. The DNA for the CDR3 is TGTGCCAGCAGCTTAGATAGGGGTCAGCACAATGAGCAGTTCTTC.

This clonotype was seen at least ten times. The chain links TRBV5-1 to TRBJ1-1, with TRBD1 matching 9 bases. This CDR3 is built from 14 residues. The germline gives CDR1 SGHRS, CDR2 YFSETQ. Trimming removed 1 base from V and 8 bases from J; junction bases left unmatched: 6. CDR3 DNA: TGCGCCAGCAGCTTGAGGACAGGGGACGGGGAAGCTTTCTTT. Translated, it gives CASSLRTGDGEAFF. The variable domain in full, completed from reference TRBV5-1 and TRBJ1-1, reads KAGVTQTPRYLIKTRGQQVTLSCSPISGHRSVSWYQQTPGQGLQFLFEYFSETQRNKGNFPGRFSGRQFSNSRSEMNVSTLELGDSALYLCASSLRTGDGEAFFGQGTRLTVV.